The clone carrying this TCR beta chain was found many times. This sample was included in a study of T cells after yellow fever vaccination. In TCRdb, the 5' RACE reads were re-called with MiXCR into one record per CDR3 protein. The sample lists about 130,000 distinct CDR3 sequences, 7.4% seen once, with 2.5% in the top ten. V lost 0 bases, J lost 6 bases, and 10 bases stayed unmatched. There are 16 residues in the CDR3. CDR1 is LGHDT and CDR2 is YNNKEL in the germline V gene (reference sequence). V is TRBV3-1 and J is TRBJ2-7; 8 bases line up with TRBD1. Sequenced material: CD4+ T cells sorted from PBMCs, taken approximately 11 days after the first yellow fever vaccination. The source of this sequence is a man aged 18 to 30 who received the YFV17D yellow fever vaccine. CDR3 region: CASSQDLRQGSSEQYF. The CDR3 bases are TGTGCCAGCAGCCAAGATCTGAGACAGGGGAGCAGCGAGCAGTACTTC.